Listed below are T cell receptor beta chains from one sample, sequenced in a study of shared clonotypes between healthy human individuals. TCRdb keeps only in-frame clones here, not all; method: immunoSEQ multiplex PCR. The top ten clones hold around 1.4% of a sample with over a million clones, roughly 70% of them seen once. Sequences were obtained from memory CD4+ T cells sorted from blood. Receptors were obtained from a man aged 18 to 29 in good health. Each CDR3 is given with its conserved first and last residue. The order of the fields is V gene, D gene, J gene, clone size, CDR3 protein, CDR3 DNA. The D gene is left open where the match is weak. Some rows mark clone size as missing; the rest say once, few, many or name a class of expanded clone.

v_call: TRBV5-1; d_call: .; j_call: TRBJ2-1; clone_size: few; cdr3_aa: CASSGERSYNEQFF; cdr3_nt: TGCGCCAGCAGCGGAGAACGCTCCTACAATGAGCAGTTCTTC
v_call: TRBV4-3; d_call: .; j_call: TRBJ2-3; clone_size: .; cdr3_aa: CASSPQKGTDTQYF; cdr3_nt: TGCGCCAGCAGCCCCCAGAAGGGGACAGATACGCAGTATTTT
v_call: TRBV29-1; d_call: .; j_call: TRBJ1-5; clone_size: .; cdr3_aa: CSVVPGGTQPQHF; cdr3_nt: TGCAGCGTTGTGCCCGGGGGCACTCAGCCCCAGCATTTT
v_call: TRBV30; d_call: TRBD2; j_call: TRBJ2-5; clone_size: .; cdr3_aa: CAWKAGGTQYF; cdr3_nt: TGTGCCTGGAAGGCGGGGGGGACCCAGTACTTC
v_call: TRBV5-1; d_call: .; j_call: TRBJ1-1; clone_size: .; cdr3_aa: CASSLVGTEAFF; cdr3_nt: TGCGCCAGCAGCTTGGTCGGCACTGAAGCTTTCTTT
v_call: TRBV19; d_call: TRBD1; j_call: TRBJ1-4; clone_size: once; cdr3_aa: CATRRGPNEKLFF; cdr3_nt: TGTGCCACCCGGAGGGGGCCTAATGAAAAACTGTTTTTT
v_call: TRBV2; d_call: TRBD2; j_call: TRBJ2-1; clone_size: .; cdr3_aa: CASRWTSGAYNEQFF; cdr3_nt: TGTGCCAGCAGATGGACTAGCGGGGCCTACAATGAGCAGTTCTTC
v_call: TRBV29-1; d_call: .; j_call: TRBJ2-7; clone_size: many; cdr3_aa: CSVEKDLEQYF; cdr3_nt: TGCAGCGTTGAAAAGGACCTCGAGCAGTACTTC
v_call: TRBV18; d_call: .; j_call: TRBJ2-7; clone_size: few; cdr3_aa: CASSPRGEGEQYF; cdr3_nt: TGTGCCAGCTCACCTAGGGGGGAAGGGGAGCAGTACTTC
v_call: TRBV5-1; d_call: .; j_call: TRBJ2-3; clone_size: once; cdr3_aa: CASRRTEHPADTQYF; cdr3_nt: TGCGCCAGCAGAAGGACCGAACATCCAGCAGATACGCAGTATTTT
v_call: TRBV9; d_call: TRBD2; j_call: TRBJ2-3; clone_size: few; cdr3_aa: CASSVAASGGADTQYF; cdr3_nt: TGTGCCAGCAGCGTAGCGGCTAGCGGGGGGGCAGATACGCAGTATTTT
v_call: TRBV10-2; d_call: .; j_call: TRBJ1-1; clone_size: few; cdr3_aa: CASSETRGNTEAFF; cdr3_nt: TGCGCCAGCAGTGAGACCAGGGGCAACACTGAAGCTTTCTTT
v_call: TRBV7-2; d_call: TRBD1; j_call: TRBJ2-3; clone_size: .; cdr3_aa: CASSLDRGVRDTQYF; cdr3_nt: TGTGCCAGCAGCTTAGACAGGGGAGTGCGAGATACGCAGTATTTT
v_call: TRBV28; d_call: .; j_call: TRBJ2-7; clone_size: .; cdr3_aa: CASSFGLVARNDEQYF; cdr3_nt: TGTGCCAGCAGTTTCGGTCTGGTCGCCCGGAACGACGAGCAGTACTTC
v_call: TRBV9; d_call: .; j_call: TRBJ2-5; clone_size: .; cdr3_aa: CASSVGASYTQETQYF; cdr3_nt: TGTGCCAGCAGCGTAGGGGCTAGCTACACCCAAGAGACCCAGTACTTC
v_call: TRBV5-1; d_call: .; j_call: TRBJ2-2; clone_size: .; cdr3_aa: CASSLVPLYTGELFF; cdr3_nt: TGCGCCAGCAGCTTGGTACCACTTTACACCGGGGAGCTGTTTTTT
v_call: TRBV10-1; d_call: .; j_call: TRBJ1-5; clone_size: .; cdr3_aa: CASSESLGQPQHF; cdr3_nt: TGCGCCAGCAGTGAATCCCTGGGACAGCCCCAGCATTTT
v_call: TRBV6-5; d_call: .; j_call: TRBJ1-1; clone_size: .; cdr3_aa: CASLSPGEAAFF; cdr3_nt: TGTGCCAGCCTTTCCCCGGGGGAAGCAGCTTTCTTT
v_call: TRBV15; d_call: .; j_call: TRBJ2-7; clone_size: .; cdr3_aa: CATSRGGQVVEQYF; cdr3_nt: TGTGCCACCAGCAGAGGGGGGCAGGTGGTCGAGCAGTACTTC
v_call: TRBV30; d_call: .; j_call: TRBJ2-3; clone_size: .; cdr3_aa: CAIGRLADTQYF; cdr3_nt: TGTGCGATAGGGAGGCTGGCAGATACGCAGTATTTT
v_call: TRBV29-1; d_call: TRBD1; j_call: TRBJ2-5; clone_size: .; cdr3_aa: CSVLTGLAQYF; cdr3_nt: TGCAGCGTCTTGACAGGGCTCGCCCAGTACTTC
v_call: TRBV25-1; d_call: .; j_call: TRBJ2-3; clone_size: few; cdr3_aa: CAAGRDGTDTQYF; cdr3_nt: TGTGCAGCAGGGCGGGACGGCACAGATACGCAGTATTTT
v_call: TRBV27; d_call: .; j_call: TRBJ1-2; clone_size: .; cdr3_aa: CASSPRDGGYTF; cdr3_nt: TGTGCCAGCAGTCCACGGGACGGTGGCTACACCTTC
v_call: TRBV30; d_call: .; j_call: TRBJ2-1; clone_size: .; cdr3_aa: CAWSVPGKLQFF; cdr3_nt: TGTGCCTGGAGTGTACCCGGGAAACTACAGTTCTTC
v_call: TRBV30; d_call: .; j_call: TRBJ2-7; clone_size: .; cdr3_aa: CAWGGDTYEQYF; cdr3_nt: TGTGCCTGGGGGGGGGACACCTACGAGCAGTACTTC
v_call: TRBV30; d_call: .; j_call: TRBJ1-1; clone_size: .; cdr3_aa: CAWSVLVMNTEAFF; cdr3_nt: TGTGCCTGGAGTGTACTAGTTATGAACACTGAAGCTTTCTTT
v_call: TRBV19; d_call: TRBD2; j_call: TRBJ2-1; clone_size: once; cdr3_aa: CASSRWTSGRAFNVEQFF; cdr3_nt: TGTGCCAGTAGTCGTTGGACTAGCGGGAGGGCATTCAATGTAGAGCAGTTCTTC
v_call: TRBV29-1; d_call: .; j_call: TRBJ2-5; clone_size: .; cdr3_aa: CSATTPETQYF; cdr3_nt: TGCAGCGCTACAACACCGGAGACCCAGTACTTC
v_call: TRBV5-4; d_call: TRBD1; j_call: TRBJ2-7; clone_size: .; cdr3_aa: CASSSRTTGGSYEQYF; cdr3_nt: TGTGCCAGCAGCAGCCGGACGACAGGGGGTTCCTACGAGCAGTACTTC
v_call: TRBV18; d_call: .; j_call: TRBJ1-1; clone_size: .; cdr3_aa: CASSGVNTEAFF; cdr3_nt: TGTGCCAGCTCCGGTGTGAACACTGAAGCTTTCTTT
v_call: TRBV4-1; d_call: TRBD2; j_call: TRBJ2-2; clone_size: .; cdr3_aa: CASSQTSGSRTGELFF; cdr3_nt: TGCGCCAGCAGCCAAACTAGCGGGAGTAGGACCGGGGAGCTGTTTTTT
v_call: TRBV27; d_call: .; j_call: TRBJ2-5; clone_size: .; cdr3_aa: CASSPDGEETQYF; cdr3_nt: TGTGCCAGCAGCCCTGACGGGGAAGAGACCCAGTACTTC
v_call: TRBV28; d_call: TRBD1; j_call: TRBJ1-2; clone_size: .; cdr3_aa: CASRGTGPNYGYTF; cdr3_nt: TGTGCCAGCAGAGGGACAGGCCCAAACTATGGCTACACCTTC
v_call: TRBV15; d_call: .; j_call: TRBJ1-5; clone_size: .; cdr3_aa: CATSRDVGQGLNQPQHF; cdr3_nt: TGTGCCACCAGCAGAGACGTGGGCCAGGGGCTAAATCAGCCCCAGCATTTT
v_call: TRBV30; d_call: TRBD2; j_call: TRBJ2-7; clone_size: .; cdr3_aa: CAWSEASGFEQYF; cdr3_nt: TGTGCCTGGAGTGAGGCTAGCGGGTTCGAGCAGTACTTC
v_call: TRBV7-2; d_call: TRBD2; j_call: TRBJ2-1; clone_size: few; cdr3_aa: CASSSFRGVAFF; cdr3_nt: TGTGCCAGCAGCTCCTTCCGGGGGGTTGCGTTCTTC
v_call: TRBV30; d_call: .; j_call: TRBJ2-7; clone_size: once; cdr3_aa: CAWSEGGSSYEQYF; cdr3_nt: TGTGCCTGGAGTGAGGGGGGGAGCTCCTACGAGCAGTACTTC
v_call: TRBV5-1; d_call: TRBD2; j_call: TRBJ2-1; clone_size: .; cdr3_aa: CASGTSGVRGEQFF; cdr3_nt: TGCGCCAGCGGGACTAGCGGGGTAAGGGGTGAGCAGTTCTTC
v_call: TRBV7-2; d_call: TRBD2; j_call: TRBJ2-7; clone_size: .; cdr3_aa: CASSLSGASSYEQYF; cdr3_nt: TGTGCCAGCAGCCTAAGCGGGGCCAGCTCCTACGAGCAGTACTTC
v_call: TRBV30; d_call: TRBD2; j_call: TRBJ2-4; clone_size: .; cdr3_aa: CAWSVRPSGGPGAPQSKNIQYF; cdr3_nt: TGTGCCTGGAGTGTACGGCCTAGCGGGGGGCCCGGGGCCCCTCAGTCCAAAAACATTCAGTACTTC
v_call: TRBV5-6; d_call: .; j_call: TRBJ1-6; clone_size: few; cdr3_aa: CASSARGVNSPLHF; cdr3_nt: TGTGCCAGCAGCGCCAGGGGTGTCAATTCACCCCTCCACTTT
v_call: TRBV18; d_call: TRBD1; j_call: TRBJ1-2; clone_size: .; cdr3_aa: CASSPPGQAPNYGYTF; cdr3_nt: TGTGCCAGCTCACCACCGGGACAGGCGCCCAACTATGGCTACACCTTC
v_call: TRBV18; d_call: .; j_call: TRBJ2-5; clone_size: .; cdr3_aa: CASSPPNQGQETQYF; cdr3_nt: TGTGCCAGCTCACCACCGAACCAGGGCCAAGAGACCCAGTACTTC
v_call: TRBV7-2; d_call: .; j_call: TRBJ2-6; clone_size: .; cdr3_aa: CASSFPPLPSGANVLTF; cdr3_nt: TGTGCCAGCAGCTTCCCCCCGTTGCCCTCTGGGGCCAACGTCCTGACTTTC
v_call: TRBV27; d_call: .; j_call: TRBJ1-5; clone_size: .; cdr3_aa: CASSLGRNQPQHF; cdr3_nt: TGTGCCAGCAGTTTAGGCCGCAATCAGCCCCAGCATTTT
v_call: TRBV9; d_call: TRBD1; j_call: TRBJ1-4; clone_size: .; cdr3_aa: CASSGQGARGEKLFF; cdr3_nt: TGTGCCAGCAGCGGACAGGGGGCGCGTGGTGAAAAACTGTTTTTT
v_call: TRBV6-5; d_call: TRBD1; j_call: TRBJ1-2; clone_size: many; cdr3_aa: CATIRTGGVWGYTF; cdr3_nt: TGTGCCACGATCCGGACAGGAGGGGTATGGGGCTACACCTTC
v_call: TRBV11-2; d_call: .; j_call: TRBJ1-6; clone_size: many; cdr3_aa: CASSGTGINSPLHF; cdr3_nt: TGTGCCAGCAGCGGAACGGGCATTAATTCACCCCTCCACTTT
v_call: TRBV7-2; d_call: .; j_call: TRBJ2-7; clone_size: .; cdr3_aa: CASSQGGAGDEQYF; cdr3_nt: TGTGCCAGCAGCCAGGGGGGCGCGGGCGACGAGCAGTACTTC
v_call: TRBV5-1; d_call: TRBD1; j_call: TRBJ1-2; clone_size: .; cdr3_aa: CASTDRESNGYTF; cdr3_nt: TGCGCCAGTACGGACAGGGAATCGAATGGCTACACCTTC
v_call: TRBV5-1; d_call: .; j_call: TRBJ2-2; clone_size: .; cdr3_aa: CASSGGQEANTGELFF; cdr3_nt: TGCGCCAGCAGCGGTGGTCAAGAAGCGAACACCGGGGAGCTGTTTTTT
v_call: TRBV27; d_call: TRBD1; j_call: TRBJ1-2; clone_size: few; cdr3_aa: CASSETGINYGYTF; cdr3_nt: TGTGCCAGCAGCGAGACAGGGATTAACTATGGCTACACCTTC
v_call: TRBV21-1; d_call: .; j_call: TRBJ2-2; clone_size: .; cdr3_aa: CASSKVPLANTGELFF; cdr3_nt: TGTGCCAGCAGCAAAGTCCCCTTAGCGAACACCGGGGAGCTGTTTTTT